This T cell receptor beta chain emerged from a study of blood T cell repertoires in COVID-19. Overall study: The samples span acute and convalescent COVID-19 from the United States, Italy and Spain. The analysed material was cDNA or gDNA that came from T cells, B-cell-depleted T cells, or PBMCs.

Per the authors' pipeline: Amplification of reference gene primers was used by the study to estimate nucleated cell counts. Profiling relied on immunoSEQ multiplex PCR, and the TCRdb table lists in-frame clones only, not all of them. The DNA gave D and trimming, while V, J and clone size come from that table. The repertoire consists of under 250,000 clones, with about 82% occurring once and the leading ten covering about 5.4%. The receptor was derived from a woman of 80 years or more with COVID-19, enrolled during active disease. Material for sequencing was peripheral blood.

The CDR3 DNA follows: TGTGCCAGCAGCTCGGGACAAATCAATCAGCCCCAGCATTTT. Translating gives CASSSGQINQPQHF. The chain couples TRBV7-2 to TRBJ1-5, with D possibly matching TRBD1 (6 bases). In germline, CDR1 is SGHTA, CDR2 FQGNSA. CDR3 length: 14 residues. Trimming took 4 bases from V and 3 from J, leaving 10 bases between them.